Below are 24 T cell receptor beta chains sequenced from a single sample in a study of T cell responses to AZD1222 COVID-19 vaccine. The assay was immunoSEQ multiplex PCR, and TCRdb's table has in-frame clones only and misses some. The sample lists roughly 150,000 clones; about 92% were seen once. The starting material was peripheral blood, obtained 28 days after the second AZD1222 dose. The source is an adult who received the AZD1222 COVID-19 vaccine.

This clone came up a few times. This sequence joins TRBV6-2 or TRBV6-3 and TRBJ1-5; D gene unclear. The CDR3 covers 20 residues. Per germline, CDR1 MNHEY and CDR2 SVGEGT. With 2 bases removed from V and 2 bases from J, the gap between germline ends came to 25 bases. CDR3 residues: CASSYVLVGTTTPRNQPQHF. Here the CDR3 DNA reads TGTGCCAGCAGTTACGTGTTGGTGGGAACTACAACGCCGCGCAATCAGCCCCAGCATTTT.

This clone was seen a handful of times. CDR3: CASTTFTVPGGYTF. The CDR3, as DNA: TGCGCCAGCACCACTTTTACAGTGCCGGGCGGCTACACCTTC. The genes are TRBV4-1 and TRBJ1-2; the D is unclear. Trimming pared 7 bases from V and 8 bases from J, leaving 20 bases between. The CDR3 sequence is 14 residues long. The germline V gene encodes CDR1 MGHRA and CDR2 YSYEKL.

J is TRBJ1-5 and V is TRBV6-6; D not resolved. CDR3 length equals 12 residues. The V gene's germline CDR1 is MNHNY and CDR2 SVGAGI (reference sequence). V dropped 4 bases and J dropped 6 bases, with 7 bases sitting between them. CDR3 sequence (DNA): TGTGCCAGCAGTTCTTACGGTCAGCCCCAGCATTTT. Encoded protein: CASSSYGQPQHF.

V is TRBV10-3 and J is TRBJ1-2; D uncertain. This CDR3 has 14 residues. Germline lookup yields CDR1 ENHRY and CDR2 SYGVKD. Trimming removed 8 bases at V and 7 bases at J, with 20 bases between. CDR3 sequence: CAIRPPETLLGYTF. The CDR3 DNA reads TGTGCCATCCGCCCCCCGGAGACCTTGCTTGGCTACACCTTC.

As DNA, the CDR3 is TGTGCCAGCTCACCATCTAGCGGGGGGGCCTACAATGAGCAGTTCTTC. It translates to CASSPSSGGAYNEQFF. This sequence joins TRBV18 and TRBJ2-1, with 12 bases aligning to TRBD2. V shed 2 bases, J shed 2 bases, and the junction held 1 base outside the gene matches. CDR3 length equals 16 residues. Germline values: CDR1 KGHSH, CDR2 LQKENI.

The V and J genes are TRBV5-4 and TRBJ2-1, with 11 bases that match TRBD2. The CDR3 spans 14 residues. Trimming at V came to 4 bases and at J to 4 bases, leaving 1 base not matched to a gene. Germline lookup yields CDR1 SGHNT and CDR2 YYREEE (reference sequence). CDR3 sequence: CASSRTSGYNEQFF. CDR3 DNA: TGTGCCAGCAGCCGGACTAGCGGGTACAATGAGCAGTTCTTC.

This clone was found a few times. The CDR3 is CATSDRDRAGNTEAFF. The DNA for the CDR3 is TGTGCCACCAGTGACCGGGACAGGGCAGGAAACACTGAAGCTTTCTTT. This chain connects TRBV24-1 to TRBJ1-1, with 9 bases lining up with TRBD1. CDR1 and CDR2 from the germline V gene are KGHDR and SFDVKD. V trimming: 4 bases; J trimming: 2 bases; junction bases outside the gene matches: 7. CDR3 length: 16 residues.

This clone was detected a few times. The genes are TRBV4-3 and TRBJ2-4; tentative D call: TRBD2 (5 bases). The germline V gene has CDR1 LGHNA and CDR2 YSLEER. This CDR3 contains 17 residues. Trimming took off 1 base at V and 1 base at J, with 14 bases between the two ends. The CDR3 coding sequence is TGCGCCAGCAGCCAAGCCCCCCGGTGGACTGCCAAAAACATTCAGTACTTC. Protein product: CASSQAPRWTAKNIQYF.

CDR3 nucleotide sequence: TGTGCCAGCTCACCGGTGACAGAGAACACTGAAGCTTTCTTT. The encoded protein is CASSPVTENTEAFF. The chain employs TRBV18 and TRBJ1-1; tentatively, D is TRBD1 (5 bases). Deletions cut 3 bases from V and 1 base from J, with 9 bases between. CDR3 size: 14 residues. The germline CDR1 and CDR2 sequences are KGHSH and LQKENI.

This sequence joins TRBV27 and TRBJ2-2, with 11 bases lining up with TRBD1. The J segment lost 6 bases and the V segment lost 5 bases, leaving 5 bases of the junction unmatched. There are 15 residues in the CDR3. Germline V CDR1 and CDR2: MNHEY, SMNVEV (reference sequence). The CDR3 DNA follows: TGTGCCAGCAGTCCCGGACAGGGGGCCGCCGGGGAGCTGTTTTTT. This codes for CASSPGQGAAGELFF.

This sequence joins TRBV19 and TRBJ1-6, with D possibly matching TRBD1 (5 bases). Per the germline V gene, CDR1 is LNHDA and CDR2 is SQIVND (reference sequence). The CDR3 consists of 15 residues. V shed 7 bases and J shed 7 bases, with 17 bases lying between them. The chain's CDR3 is CASNAIQGRNSPLHF. Written as DNA, the CDR3 is TGTGCCAGTAACGCAATTCAGGGTCGGAATTCACCCCTCCACTTT.

V and J are TRBV19 and TRBJ2-3, with 7 bases matching TRBD2. CDR1 is LNHDA and CDR2 is SQIVND in the germline V gene (reference sequence). There are 14 residues in the CDR3. The J segment lost 0 bases and the V segment lost 9 bases, leaving 6 bases of the junction unmatched. CDR3 sequence reads: CASERGASTDTQYF. DNA for the CDR3: TGTGCCAGCGAGCGGGGCGCGAGCACAGATACGCAGTATTTT.

CDR3 DNA: TGTGCCAGCAGGACGGAGGAAGAGACGGGCTACACCTTC. This sequence encodes CASRTEEETGYTF. V usage is TRBV6-5 and J usage is TRBJ1-2; D uncertain. The CDR3 runs 13 residues. The V end was cut by 6 bases, the J end by 8 bases, with 16 bases between. Per the germline V gene, CDR1 is MNHEY and CDR2 is SVGAGI.

The chain employs TRBV29-1 and TRBJ2-3, with D possibly TRBD1 on 6 matching bases. Germline-derived CDR1 and CDR2 are SQVTM and ANQGSEA. The CDR3 spans 15 residues. The V and J ends lost 5 bases and 1 base respectively, with 16 bases between them. CDR3 coding DNA: TGCAGCGTTATGTCCCTGGACAGTCGCACAGATACGCAGTATTTT. This sequence encodes CSVMSLDSRTDTQYF.

This chain joins TRBV5-1 and TRBJ1-6; TRBD1 matches at 8 bases. Trimming removed 0 bases from V and 10 bases from J; junction bases left unmatched: 6. The CDR3 runs to 15 residues. Germline CDR1 reads SGHRS; CDR2 reads YFSETQ. The CDR3 loop is CASSLEGQGSSPLHF. For the CDR3, the DNA is TGCGCCAGCAGCTTGGAAGGACAGGGATCGTCACCCCTCCACTTT.

The chain carries TRBV3-1 (or the pseudogene TRBV3-2) and TRBJ2-1, with a tentative D call TRBD2 (5 bases). Germline V gene data show CDR1 as LGHDT and CDR2 as YNNKEL (reference sequence). The CDR3 length is 16 residues. V lost 0 bases and J 0 bases, leaving 9 bases between the germline ends. The DNA for the CDR3 is TGTGCCAGCAGCCAAGAGACGGGAAGCTCCTACAATGAGCAGTTCTTC. Its translation is CASSQETGSSYNEQFF.

The V call is TRBV5-4, the J call TRBJ2-2, with 7 bases fitting TRBD1. The CDR3 contains 16 residues. After removal of 4 bases from V and 6 bases from J, the junction contained 12 bases not matched to a gene. Germline V gives CDR1 SGHNT, CDR2 YYREEE (reference sequence). CDR3 nucleotide sequence: TGTGCCAGCAGCCGAGGGGGCGCAGGCGTTCCCGGGGAGCTGTTTTTT. It yields the protein CASSRGGAGVPGELFF.

This chain connects TRBV27 to TRBJ1-1; D gene ambiguous. The germline V gene encodes CDR1 MNHEY and CDR2 SMNVEV (reference sequence). Trimming pared 2 bases from V and 0 bases from J, leaving 7 bases between. The CDR3 contains 14 residues. CDR3: CASSLRGLNTEAFF. CDR3 coding DNA: TGTGCCAGCAGTTTACGAGGGCTGAACACTGAAGCTTTCTTT.

Only a few counts were recorded for this clone. DNA for the CDR3: TGTGCCACCCGAAGGGGACAGGGAGGGACACCCCTCCACTTT. Its protein product is CATRRGQGGTPLHF. V is TRBV28 and J is TRBJ1-6, with TRBD1 matching 9 bases. Germline loops: CDR1 MDHEN, CDR2 SYDVKM. V trimming: 10 bases; J trimming: 11 bases; junction bases outside the gene matches: 12. CDR3 size: 14 residues.

V is TRBV15 and J is TRBJ1-1; D is possibly TRBD1 (5 bases). The germline V gene has CDR1 LNHNV and CDR2 YYDKDF (reference sequence). CDR3 size: 17 residues. V was clipped by 0 bases and J by 0 bases, with 14 bases between them. CDR3 region: CATSRDRGGLMNTEAFF. The CDR3 nucleotides read TGTGCCACCAGCAGAGATCGGGGGGGTTTAATGAACACTGAAGCTTTCTTT.

The chain uses TRBV23-1 and TRBJ1-3; D is unclear. TRBV23-1 is filed as an ORF, its function uncertain. This CDR3 is built from 15 residues. Trimming removed 0 bases at V and 4 bases at J, with 10 bases between. CDR3 region: CASSQSSKYGNTIYF. For the CDR3, the DNA is TGCGCCAGCAGTCAATCGTCAAAGTACGGAAACACCATATATTTT.

The V gene is TRBV12-3 or TRBV12-4, the J gene TRBJ1-3; no clear D. The CDR3 length is 12 residues. V gave up 2 bases and J gave up 4 bases, with 3 bases separating them. The CDR3 here is CASSLFGNTIYF. In DNA form, the CDR3 reads TGTGCCAGCAGTTTATTCGGAAACACCATATATTTT.

This clone has only a few counts. V is TRBV6-2 or TRBV6-3 and J is TRBJ1-1, with 9 positions matching TRBD1. From germline, CDR1 is MNHEY and CDR2 SVGEGT. The V gene end was trimmed by 6 bases and the J gene end by 2 bases; junction bases not matched to a gene: 7. CDR3 length: 15 residues. The CDR3 DNA reads TGTGCCAGCAGCCCCCGGACAGGGGATAACACTGAAGCTTTCTTT. This sequence encodes CASSPRTGDNTEAFF.

The J gene is TRBJ2-5, the V gene TRBV11-3; weak D call: TRBD2 (6 bases). The V end was cut by 5 bases, the J end by 4 bases, with 11 bases between. In germline, CDR1 is SGHNT, CDR2 YENEEA. The CDR3 is 13 residues long. As DNA, the CDR3 is TGTGCCAGCAGCCCTAACGGGGGAGAGACCCAGTACTTC. Its translation is CASSPNGGETQYF.